The clone carrying this T cell receptor beta chain has only a few counts. Its antigen is not known. The repertoire was sequenced with immunoSEQ multiplex PCR; TCRdb's copy has only in-frame clones and lacks some. The table shows some 19,000 clones, with about 85% occurring only once. Time point denoted: baseline, week 1 (first vaccination visit). The treatment denotes: pre-vaccination baseline after standard-of-care therapy. This record comes from a study of a mutant IDH1 vaccine in newly diagnosed glioma. Overall study findings and caveats: Overall, 93.3% of patients had vaccine-induced immune responses.

V was shortened by 4 bases and J by 3 bases, with 4 bases between the two germline ends. CDR1 and CDR2 from the germline V gene are ENHRY and SYGVKD. There are 12 residues in the CDR3. V usage is TRBV10-3 and J usage is TRBJ1-5; D is unclear. The TCR originated in a man aged 40-50 years with glioma. Sequencing used PBMCs, obtained from a glioma patient treated with radiotherapy, temozolomide or both. CDR3 residues: CAISVDNQPQHF. The CDR3 nucleotides read TGTGCCATCAGTGTGGACAATCAGCCCCAGCATTTT.